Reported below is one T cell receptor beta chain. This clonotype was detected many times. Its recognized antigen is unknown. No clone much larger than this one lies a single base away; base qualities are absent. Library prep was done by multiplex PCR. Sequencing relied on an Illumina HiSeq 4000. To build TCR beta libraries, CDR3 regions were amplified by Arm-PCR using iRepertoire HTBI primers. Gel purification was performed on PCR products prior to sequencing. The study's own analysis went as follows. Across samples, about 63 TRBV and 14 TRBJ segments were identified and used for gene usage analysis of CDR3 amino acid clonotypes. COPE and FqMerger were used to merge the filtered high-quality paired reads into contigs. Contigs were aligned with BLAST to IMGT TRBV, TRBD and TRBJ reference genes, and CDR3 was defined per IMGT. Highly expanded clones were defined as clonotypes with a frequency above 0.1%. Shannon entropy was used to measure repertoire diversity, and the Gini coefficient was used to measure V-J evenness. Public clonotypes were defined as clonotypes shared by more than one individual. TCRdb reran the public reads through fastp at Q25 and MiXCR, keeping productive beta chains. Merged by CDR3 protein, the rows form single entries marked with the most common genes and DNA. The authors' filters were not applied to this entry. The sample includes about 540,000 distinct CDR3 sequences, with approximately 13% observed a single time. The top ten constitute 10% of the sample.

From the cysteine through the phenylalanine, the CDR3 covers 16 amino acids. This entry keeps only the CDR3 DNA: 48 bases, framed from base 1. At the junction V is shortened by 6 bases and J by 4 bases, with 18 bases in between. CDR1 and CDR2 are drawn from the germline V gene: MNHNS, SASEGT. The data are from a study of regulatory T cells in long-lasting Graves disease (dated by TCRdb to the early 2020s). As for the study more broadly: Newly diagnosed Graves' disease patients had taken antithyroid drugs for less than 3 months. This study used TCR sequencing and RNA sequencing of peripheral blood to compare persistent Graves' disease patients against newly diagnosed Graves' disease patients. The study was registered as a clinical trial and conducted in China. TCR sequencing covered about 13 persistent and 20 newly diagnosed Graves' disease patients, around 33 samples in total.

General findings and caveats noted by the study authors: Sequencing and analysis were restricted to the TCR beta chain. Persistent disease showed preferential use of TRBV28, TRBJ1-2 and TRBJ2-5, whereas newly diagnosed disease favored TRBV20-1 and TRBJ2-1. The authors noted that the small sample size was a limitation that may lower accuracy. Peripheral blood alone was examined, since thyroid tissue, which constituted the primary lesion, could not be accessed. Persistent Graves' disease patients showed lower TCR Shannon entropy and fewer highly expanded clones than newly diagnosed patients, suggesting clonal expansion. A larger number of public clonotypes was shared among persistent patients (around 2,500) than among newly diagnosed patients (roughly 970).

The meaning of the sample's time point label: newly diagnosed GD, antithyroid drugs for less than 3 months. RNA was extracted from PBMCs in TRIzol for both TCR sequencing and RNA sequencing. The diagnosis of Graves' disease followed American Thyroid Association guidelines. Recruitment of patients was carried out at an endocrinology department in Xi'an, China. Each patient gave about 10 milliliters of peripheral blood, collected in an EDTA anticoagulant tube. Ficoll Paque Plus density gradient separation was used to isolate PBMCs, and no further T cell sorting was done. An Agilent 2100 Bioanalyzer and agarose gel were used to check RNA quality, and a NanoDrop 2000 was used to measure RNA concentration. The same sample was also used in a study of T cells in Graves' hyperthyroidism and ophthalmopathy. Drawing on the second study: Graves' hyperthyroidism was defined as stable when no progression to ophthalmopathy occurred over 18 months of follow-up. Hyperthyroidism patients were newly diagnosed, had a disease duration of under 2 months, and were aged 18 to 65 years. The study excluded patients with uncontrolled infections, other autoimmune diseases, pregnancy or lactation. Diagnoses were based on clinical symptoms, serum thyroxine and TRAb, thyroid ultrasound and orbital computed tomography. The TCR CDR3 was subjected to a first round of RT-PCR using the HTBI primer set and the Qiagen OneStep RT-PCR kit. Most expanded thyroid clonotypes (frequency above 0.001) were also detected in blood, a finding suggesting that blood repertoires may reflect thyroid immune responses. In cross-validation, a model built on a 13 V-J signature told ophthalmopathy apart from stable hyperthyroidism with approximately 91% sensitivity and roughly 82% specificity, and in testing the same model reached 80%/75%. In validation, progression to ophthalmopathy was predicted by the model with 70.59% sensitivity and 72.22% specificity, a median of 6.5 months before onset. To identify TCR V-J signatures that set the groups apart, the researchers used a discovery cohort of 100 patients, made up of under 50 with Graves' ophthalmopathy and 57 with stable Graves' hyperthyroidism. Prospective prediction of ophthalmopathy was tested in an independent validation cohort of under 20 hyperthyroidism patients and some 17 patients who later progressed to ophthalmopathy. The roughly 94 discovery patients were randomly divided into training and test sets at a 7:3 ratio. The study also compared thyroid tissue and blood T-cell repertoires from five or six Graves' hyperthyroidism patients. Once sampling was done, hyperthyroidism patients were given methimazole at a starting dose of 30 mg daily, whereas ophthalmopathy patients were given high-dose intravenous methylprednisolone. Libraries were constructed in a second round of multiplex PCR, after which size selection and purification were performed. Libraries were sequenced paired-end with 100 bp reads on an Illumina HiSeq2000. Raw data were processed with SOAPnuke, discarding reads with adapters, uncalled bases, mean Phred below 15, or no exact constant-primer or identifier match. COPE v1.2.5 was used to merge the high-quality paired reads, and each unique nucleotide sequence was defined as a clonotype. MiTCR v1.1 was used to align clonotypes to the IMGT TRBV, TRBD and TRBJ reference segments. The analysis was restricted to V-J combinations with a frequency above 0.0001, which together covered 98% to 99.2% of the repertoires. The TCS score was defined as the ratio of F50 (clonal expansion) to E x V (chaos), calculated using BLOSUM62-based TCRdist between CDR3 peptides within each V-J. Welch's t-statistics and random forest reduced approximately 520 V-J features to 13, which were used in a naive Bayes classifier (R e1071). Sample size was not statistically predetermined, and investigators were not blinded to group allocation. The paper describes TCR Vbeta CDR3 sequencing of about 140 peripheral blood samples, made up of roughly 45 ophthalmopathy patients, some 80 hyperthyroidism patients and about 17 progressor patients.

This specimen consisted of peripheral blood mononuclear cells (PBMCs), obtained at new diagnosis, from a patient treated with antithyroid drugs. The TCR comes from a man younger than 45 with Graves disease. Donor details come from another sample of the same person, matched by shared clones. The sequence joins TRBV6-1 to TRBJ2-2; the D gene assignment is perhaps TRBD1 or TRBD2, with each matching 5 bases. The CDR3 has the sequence CASRLPALGGTGELFF. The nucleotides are TGTGCCAGCAGGCTCCCGGCCCTTGGGGGCACCGGGGAGCTGTTTTTT.